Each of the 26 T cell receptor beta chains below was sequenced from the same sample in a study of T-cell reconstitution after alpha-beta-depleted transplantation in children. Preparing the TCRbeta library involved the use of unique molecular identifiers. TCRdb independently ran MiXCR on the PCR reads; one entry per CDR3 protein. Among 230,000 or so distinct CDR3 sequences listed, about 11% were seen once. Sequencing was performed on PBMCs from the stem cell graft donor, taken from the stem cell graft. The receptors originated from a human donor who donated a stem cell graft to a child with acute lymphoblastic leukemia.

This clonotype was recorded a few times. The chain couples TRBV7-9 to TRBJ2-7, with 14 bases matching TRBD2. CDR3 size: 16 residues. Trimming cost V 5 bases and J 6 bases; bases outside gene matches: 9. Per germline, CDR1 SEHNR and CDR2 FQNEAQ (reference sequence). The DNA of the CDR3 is TGTGCCAGCAGCACCGGGACTAGCGGGAGTTTCGGCGAGCAGTACTTC. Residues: CASSTGTSGSFGEQYF.

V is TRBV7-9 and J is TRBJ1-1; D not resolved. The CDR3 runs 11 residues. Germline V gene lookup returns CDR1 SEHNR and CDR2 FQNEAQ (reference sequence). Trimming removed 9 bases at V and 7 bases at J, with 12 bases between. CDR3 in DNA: TGTGCCAGTTCACTGGGAATTGAAGCTTTCTTT. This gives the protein CASSLGIEAFF. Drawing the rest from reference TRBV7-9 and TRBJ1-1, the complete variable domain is DTGVSQNPRHKITKRGQNVTFRCDPISEHNRLYWYRQTLGQGPEFLTYFQNEAQLEKSRLLSDRFSAERPKGSFSTLEIQRTEQGDSAMYLCASSLGIEAFFGQGTRLTVV.

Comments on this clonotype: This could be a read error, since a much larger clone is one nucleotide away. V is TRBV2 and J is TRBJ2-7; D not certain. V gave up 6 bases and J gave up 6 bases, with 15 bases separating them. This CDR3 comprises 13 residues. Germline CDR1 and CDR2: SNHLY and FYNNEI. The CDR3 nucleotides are TGTGCCAGCAGGCAAGCGAGGTCTAGCGAGCAGTACTTC. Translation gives CASRQARSSEQYF.

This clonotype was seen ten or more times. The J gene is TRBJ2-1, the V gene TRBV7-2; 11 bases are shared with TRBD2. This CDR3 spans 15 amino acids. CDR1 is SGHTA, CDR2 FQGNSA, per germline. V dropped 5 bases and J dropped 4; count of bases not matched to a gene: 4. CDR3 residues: CASSKTSGIYNEQFF. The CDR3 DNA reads TGTGCCAGCAGCAAGACTAGCGGGATATACAATGAGCAGTTCTTC. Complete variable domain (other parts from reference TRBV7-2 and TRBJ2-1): GAGVSQSPSNKVTEKGKDVELRCDPISGHTALYWYRQSLGQGLEFLIYFQGNSAPDKSGLPSDRFSAERTGGSVSTLTIQRTQQEDSAVYLCASSKTSGIYNEQFFGPGTRLTVL.

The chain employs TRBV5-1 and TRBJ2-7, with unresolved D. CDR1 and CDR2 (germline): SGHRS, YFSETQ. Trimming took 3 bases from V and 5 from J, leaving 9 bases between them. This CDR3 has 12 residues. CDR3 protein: CASSSDPDEQYF. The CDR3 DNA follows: TGCGCCAGCAGCTCCGACCCAGACGAGCAGTACTTC. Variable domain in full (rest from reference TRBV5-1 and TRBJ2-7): KAGVTQTPRYLIKTRGQQVTLSCSPISGHRSVSWYQQTPGQGLQFLFEYFSETQRNKGNFPGRFSGRQFSNSRSEMNVSTLELGDSALYLCASSSDPDEQYFGPGTRLTVT.

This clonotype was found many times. The CDR3 DNA reads as TGCGCCAGCAGCTTACAAGGTTTCGAGCAGTACTTC. It yields the protein CASSLQGFEQYF. V and J are TRBV5-1 and TRBJ2-7; no clear D gene. V was clipped by 2 bases and J by 6 bases, with 9 bases between them. Per germline, CDR1 SGHRS and CDR2 YFSETQ. The CDR3 consists of 12 residues. Full variable domain (remainder filled in from reference TRBV5-1 and TRBJ2-7): KAGVTQTPRYLIKTRGQQVTLSCSPISGHRSVSWYQQTPGQGLQFLFEYFSETQRNKGNFPGRFSGRQFSNSRSEMNVSTLELGDSALYLCASSLQGFEQYFGPGTRLTVT.

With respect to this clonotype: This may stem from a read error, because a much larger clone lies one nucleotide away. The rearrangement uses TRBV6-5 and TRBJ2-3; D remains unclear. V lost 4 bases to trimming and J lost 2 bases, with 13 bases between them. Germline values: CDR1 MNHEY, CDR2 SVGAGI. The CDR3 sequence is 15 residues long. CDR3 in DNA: TGTGCCAGCAGTTTCTCGTTGGAACCCACAGATACGCAGTATTTT. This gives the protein CASSFSLEPTDTQYF.

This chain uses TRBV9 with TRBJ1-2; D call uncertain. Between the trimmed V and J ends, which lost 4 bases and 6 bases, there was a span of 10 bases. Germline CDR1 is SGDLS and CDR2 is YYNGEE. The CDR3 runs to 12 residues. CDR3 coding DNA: TGTGCCAGCAGCCCGCGCGAGAATGGCTACACCTTC. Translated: CASSPRENGYTF.

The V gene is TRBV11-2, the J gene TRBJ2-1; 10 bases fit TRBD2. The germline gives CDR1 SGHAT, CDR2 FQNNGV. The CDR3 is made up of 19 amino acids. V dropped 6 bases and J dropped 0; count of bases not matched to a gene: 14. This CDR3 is CASSSPGLASLRSYNEQFF. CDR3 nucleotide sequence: TGTGCCAGCAGTTCACCGGGACTAGCGTCCTTACGCTCCTACAATGAGCAGTTCTTC.

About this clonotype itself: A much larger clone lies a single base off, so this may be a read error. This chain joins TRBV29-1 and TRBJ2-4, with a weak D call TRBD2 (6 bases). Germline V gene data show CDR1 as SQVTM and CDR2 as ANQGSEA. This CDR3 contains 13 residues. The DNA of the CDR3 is TGCAGCGCCTCGACGGGAGCCAAAAACATGCAGTACTTC. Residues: CSASTGAKNMQYF. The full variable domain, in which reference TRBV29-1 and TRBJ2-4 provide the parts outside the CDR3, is SAVISQKPSRDICQRGTSLTIQCQVDSQVTMMFWYRQQPGQSLTLIATANQGSEATYESGFVIDKFPISRPNLTFSTLTVSNMSPEDSSIYLCSASTGAKNMQYFGAGTRLSVL.

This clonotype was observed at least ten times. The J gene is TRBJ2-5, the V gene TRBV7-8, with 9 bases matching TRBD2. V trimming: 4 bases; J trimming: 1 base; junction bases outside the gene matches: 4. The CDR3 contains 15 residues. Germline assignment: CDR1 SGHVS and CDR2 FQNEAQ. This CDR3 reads CASSSSGKSQETQYF. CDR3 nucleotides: TGTGCCAGCAGCTCTAGCGGGAAGAGCCAAGAGACCCAGTACTTC. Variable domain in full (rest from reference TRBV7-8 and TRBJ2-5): GAGVSQSPRYKVAKRGQDVALRCDPISGHVSLFWYQQALGQGPEFLTYFQNEAQLDKSGLPSDRFFAERPEGSVSTLKIQRTQQEDSAVYLCASSSSGKSQETQYFGPGTRLLVL.

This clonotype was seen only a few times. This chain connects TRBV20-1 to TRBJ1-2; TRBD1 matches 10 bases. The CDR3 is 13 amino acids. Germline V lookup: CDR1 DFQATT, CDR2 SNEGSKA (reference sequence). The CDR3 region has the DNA TGCACCTCGGGACAGGGGAAAAACTATGGCTACACCTTC. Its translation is CTSGQGKNYGYTF.

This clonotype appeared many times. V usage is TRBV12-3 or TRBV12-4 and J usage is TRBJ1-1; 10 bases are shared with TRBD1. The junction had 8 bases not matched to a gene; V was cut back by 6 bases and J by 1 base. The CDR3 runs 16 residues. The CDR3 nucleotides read TGTGCCAGCAGCCCTGACAGGGGGCTTTGGAACACTGAAGCTTTCTTT. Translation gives CASSPDRGLWNTEAFF.

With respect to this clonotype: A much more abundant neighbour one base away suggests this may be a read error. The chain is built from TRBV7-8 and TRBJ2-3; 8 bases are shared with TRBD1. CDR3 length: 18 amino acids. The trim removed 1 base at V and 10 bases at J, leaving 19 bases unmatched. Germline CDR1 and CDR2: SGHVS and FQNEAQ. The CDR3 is CASSLEGQDRAWVDPQYF. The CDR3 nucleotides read TGTGCCAGCAGCTTAGAAGGGCAGGACAGGGCCTGGGTGGATCCGCAGTATTTT.

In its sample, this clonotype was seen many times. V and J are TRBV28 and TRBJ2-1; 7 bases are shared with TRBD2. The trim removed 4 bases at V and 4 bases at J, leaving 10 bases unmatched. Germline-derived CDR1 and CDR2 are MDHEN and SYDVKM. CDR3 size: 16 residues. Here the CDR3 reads CASSSSDSGVYNEQFF. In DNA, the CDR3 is TGTGCCAGCAGTTCCTCCGACAGCGGGGTATACAATGAGCAGTTCTTC. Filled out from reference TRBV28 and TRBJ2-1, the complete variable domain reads DVKVTQSSRYLVKRTGEKVFLECVQDMDHENMFWYRQDPGLGLRLIYFSYDVKMKEKGDIPEGYSVSREKKERFSLILESASTNQTSMYLCASSSSDSGVYNEQFFGPGTRLTVL.

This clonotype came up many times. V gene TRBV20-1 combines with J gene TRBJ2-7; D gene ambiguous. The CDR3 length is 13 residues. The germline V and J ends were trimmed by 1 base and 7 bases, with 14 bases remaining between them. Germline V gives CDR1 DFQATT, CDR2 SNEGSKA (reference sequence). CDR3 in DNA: TGCAGTGCTAGAGGCAGGAGTGCCGGAGAGCAGTACTTC. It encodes CSARGRSAGEQYF.

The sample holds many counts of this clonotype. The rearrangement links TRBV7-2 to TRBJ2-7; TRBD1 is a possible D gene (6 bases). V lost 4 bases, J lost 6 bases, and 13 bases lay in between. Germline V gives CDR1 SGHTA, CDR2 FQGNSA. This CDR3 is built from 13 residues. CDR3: CASSSPYRVEQYF. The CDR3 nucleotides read TGTGCCAGCAGCTCCCCCTACAGGGTCGAGCAGTACTTC.

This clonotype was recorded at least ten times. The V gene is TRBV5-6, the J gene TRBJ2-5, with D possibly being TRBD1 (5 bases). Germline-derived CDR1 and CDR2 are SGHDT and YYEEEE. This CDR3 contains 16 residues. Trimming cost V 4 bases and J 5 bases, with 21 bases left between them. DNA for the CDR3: TGTGCCAGCAGCATACAGTGGCAGGGATATTCGGAGACCCAGTACTTC. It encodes CASSIQWQGYSETQYF.

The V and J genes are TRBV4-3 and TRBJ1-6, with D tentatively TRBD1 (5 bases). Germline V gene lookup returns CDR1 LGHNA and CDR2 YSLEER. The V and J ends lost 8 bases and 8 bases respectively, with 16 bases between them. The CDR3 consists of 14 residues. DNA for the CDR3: TGCGCCAGCCACAGGCCGAGGCCCGATTCACCCCTCCACTTT. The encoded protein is CASHRPRPDSPLHF.

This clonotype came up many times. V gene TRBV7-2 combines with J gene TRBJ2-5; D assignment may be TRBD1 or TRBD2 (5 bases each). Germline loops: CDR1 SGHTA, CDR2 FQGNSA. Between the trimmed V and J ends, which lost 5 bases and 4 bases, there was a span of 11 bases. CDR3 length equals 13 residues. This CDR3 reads CASSRGVRETQYF. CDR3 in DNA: TGTGCCAGCAGCCGAGGGGTCAGAGAGACCCAGTACTTC. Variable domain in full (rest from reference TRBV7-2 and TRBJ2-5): GAGVSQSPSNKVTEKGKDVELRCDPISGHTALYWYRQSLGQGLEFLIYFQGNSAPDKSGLPSDRFSAERTGGSVSTLTIQRTQQEDSAVYLCASSRGVRETQYFGPGTRLLVL.

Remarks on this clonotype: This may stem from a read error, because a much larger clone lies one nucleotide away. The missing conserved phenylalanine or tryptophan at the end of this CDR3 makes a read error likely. The CDR3 region is CASSVASGGNEKLFL. In DNA, the CDR3 is TGTGCCAGCAGCGTAGCTAGCGGGGGTAATGAAAAACTGTTTTTG. The chain recombines TRBV9 with TRBJ1-4; tentative D call: TRBD1 (5 bases). V dropped 0 bases and J dropped 4 bases, with 10 bases sitting between them. CDR1 and CDR2 from the germline V gene are SGDLS and YYNGEE. This CDR3 is 15 amino acids long.

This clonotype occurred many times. The DNA of the CDR3 is TGTGCCAGCAGTCAACAGGGGACATCCGGGGAGCTGTTTTTT. It translates to CASSQQGTSGELFF. The genes are TRBV12-3 or TRBV12-4 and TRBJ2-2; 7 bases are a match to TRBD1. V lost 5 bases, J lost 6 bases, and 6 bases stayed unmatched. The CDR3 is 14 amino acids.

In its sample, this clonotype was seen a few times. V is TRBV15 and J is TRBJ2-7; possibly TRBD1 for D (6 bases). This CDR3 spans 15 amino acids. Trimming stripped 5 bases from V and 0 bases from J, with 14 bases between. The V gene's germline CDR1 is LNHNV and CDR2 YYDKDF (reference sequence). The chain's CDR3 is CATSPRTASSYEQYF. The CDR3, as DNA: TGTGCCACCAGCCCAAGGACAGCCAGCTCCTACGAGCAGTACTTC.

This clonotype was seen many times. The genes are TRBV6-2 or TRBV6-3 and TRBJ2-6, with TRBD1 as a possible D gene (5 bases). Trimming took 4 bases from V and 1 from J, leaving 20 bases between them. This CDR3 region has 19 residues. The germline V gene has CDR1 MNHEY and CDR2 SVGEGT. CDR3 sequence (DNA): TGTGCCAGCAGTTCCATCCTACAGGATAGAATTTCTGGGGCCAACGTCCTGACTTTC. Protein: CASSSILQDRISGANVLTF.

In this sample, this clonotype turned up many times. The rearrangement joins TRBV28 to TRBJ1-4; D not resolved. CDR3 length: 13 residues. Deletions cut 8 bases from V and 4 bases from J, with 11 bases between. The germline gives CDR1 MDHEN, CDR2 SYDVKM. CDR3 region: CASYKGGNEKLFF. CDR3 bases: TGTGCCAGCTATAAGGGCGGTAATGAAAAACTGTTTTTT.

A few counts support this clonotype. The CDR3 nucleotides read TGTGCCAGCAGCCGTTTTGAGGGGGGAACAGATACGCAGTATTTT. The encoded protein is CASSRFEGGTDTQYF. The rearrangement joins TRBV9 to TRBJ2-3, with D possibly being TRBD1 or TRBD2 (6 bases each). CDR1 SGDLS and CDR2 YYNGEE come from the germline V gene. This CDR3 contains 15 residues. The V end lost 4 bases, the J end lost 3 bases, and 15 bases lay between the germline ends.